What follows are 3 T cell receptor beta chains derived from one specimen sequenced in a study of CD8 T cells in ankylosing spondylitis listed by TCRdb under 2017. Libraries were constructed by 5' RACE. These reads were obtained on an Illumina HiSeq 2500. Using fastp at Q25 and MiXCR, TCRdb reprocessed the public reads and kept productive beta chains. Each CDR3 protein appears once, grouped with its most common genes and DNA. This sample is represented by about 390,000 distinct CDR3 sequences; around 22% of them were singletons. The top ten constitute about a sixth of the sample. No antigen has been assigned to these receptors. The paper's findings and limits, for the study overall: Blood from ankylosing spondylitis patients appeared to be characterized by a TCR beta motif composed of eight highly homologous amino acid variants.

The sequenced material came from blood, either unsorted or a sorted T cell fraction (not recorded which). The receptors derive from a male donor with ankylosing spondylitis.

This clonotype appeared a few times. The rearrangement uses TRBV7-3 and TRBJ2-3; 14 nucleotides align to TRBD2. This CDR3 region has 16 residues. The J segment lost 2 bases and the V segment lost 5 bases, leaving 3 bases of the junction unmatched. The germline CDR1 and CDR2 sequences are SGHTA and FQGTGA. The CDR3 spells CASSLGLAGVTDTQYF. The CDR3 nucleotides are TGTGCCAGCAGCCTGGGACTAGCGGGAGTCACAGATACGCAGTATTTT.

The chain carries TRBV7-2 and TRBJ2-5; 7 nucleotides agree with TRBD2. Germline CDR1 is SGHTA and CDR2 is FQGNSA. CDR3 length: 14 amino acids. The V and J ends lost 5 bases and 5 bases, in that order; junction bases with no gene match: 8. CDR3 sequence reads: CASSLLAAGETQYF. The CDR3 DNA is TGTGCCAGCAGCCTCCTAGCGGCTGGGGAGACCCAGTACTTC.

This clonotype appeared a few times. The chain links TRBV29-1 to TRBJ2-5; TRBD1 might be the D (6 bases). The CDR3 runs to 12 residues. The V gene's germline CDR1 is SQVTM and CDR2 ANQGSEA. Trimming took 4 bases from V and 2 from J, leaving 8 bases between them. CDR3 residues: CSVAGQQETQYF. The CDR3 DNA follows: TGCAGCGTTGCAGGACAGCAAGAGACCCAGTACTTC.